Listed below are T cell receptor beta chains from one sample, sequenced in a study of blood T cell repertoires in COVID-19. The method was immunoSEQ multiplex PCR; TCRdb's version includes in-frame clones alone and lacks a portion of them. The repertoire holds a few hundred thousand clones, with roughly 86% as singletons. Material for sequencing was peripheral blood. The receptors stem from a woman aged 45 to 65 with acute or convalescent COVID-19. Each CDR3 is given with its conserved first and last residue. The order of the fields is J gene, clone size, V gene, D gene, CDR3 DNA, CDR3 protein. A D gene is named only where the DNA matches it firmly. The size field is filled for only some rows; it gives once, few, many or a size class.

>TRBJ2-3|NA|TRBV29-1|TRBD1
TGCAGCGTTTGGGGGACAGGGGTGACAGATACGCAGTATTTT
CSVWGTGVTDTQYF
>TRBJ2-1|NA|TRBV10-3|NA
TGTGCCATCAGTGGCACAGGGAGAAGGGGCAATGAGCAGTTCTTC
CAISGTGRRGNEQFF
>TRBJ1-1|NA|TRBV12-3/TRBV12-4|TRBD1
TGTGCCAGCAGACAAACAGGGGGCACTGAAGCTTTCTTT
CASRQTGGTEAFF
>TRBJ1-2|NA|TRBV19|NA
TGTGCCAGTAGTCGAACCCGGGGGGACTATGGCTACACCTTC
CASSRTRGDYGYTF
>TRBJ2-5|NA|TRBV18|NA
TGTGCCAGCTCACCGGCCCGGGGGGCGTCAGGAGAGACCCAGTACTTC
CASSPARGASGETQYF
>TRBJ2-7|few|TRBV29-1|NA
TGCAGCGGTCAAGGGGTGGCCTACGAGCAGTACTTC
CSGQGVAYEQYF
>TRBJ2-1|NA|TRBV9|NA
TGTGCCAGCAGCGTAGCTGGGACAGAGCAGTTCTTC
CASSVAGTEQFF
>TRBJ2-7|few|TRBV19|NA
TGTGCCAGTAGTATAGGTGGGACACTACTTTCCTACGAGCAGTACTTC
CASSIGGTLLSYEQYF
>TRBJ1-5|NA|TRBV3-1/TRBV3-2|TRBD1
TGTGCCAGCAGCCCAGCGGGACAGGGGAATCAGCCCCAGCATTTT
CASSPAGQGNQPQHF
>TRBJ2-7|NA|TRBV9|TRBD2
TGTGCCAGCAGCGTAGCTACTAGCGTCTACGAGCAGTACTTC
CASSVATSVYEQYF
>TRBJ2-1|NA|TRBV18|TRBD2
TGTGCCAGCTCTCCCGGACTAGCGGGAGGTAAGGGTGAGCAGTTCTTC
CASSPGLAGGKGEQFF
>TRBJ2-2|NA|TRBV5-1|TRBD2
TGCGCCAGCAGCTTAAACGGGAGGGCCAACACCGGGGAGCTGTTTTTT
CASSLNGRANTGELFF
>TRBJ2-5|once|TRBV6-5|NA
TGTGCCAGCAGTTATATAGCGGATCAAGAGACCCAGTACTTC
CASSYIADQETQYF
>TRBJ1-5|NA|TRBV18|NA
TGTGCCAGCTCACCAACAGGGATGGGCAATCAGCCCCAGCATTTT
CASSPTGMGNQPQHF
>TRBJ1-2|NA|TRBV11-2|TRBD1
TGTGCCAGCAGCTTAGCGGCAGGGGGTTACTATGGCTACACCTTC
CASSLAAGGYYGYTF
>TRBJ2-5|NA|TRBV5-1|TRBD2
TGCGCCAGCAGCCGGGGACTAGCGGGAGTAGAGACCCAGTACTTC
CASSRGLAGVETQYF
>TRBJ1-5|NA|TRBV4-1|TRBD1
TGCGCCAGCAGCCAAGGACAGGGGTTTCAGCCCCAGCATTTT
CASSQGQGFQPQHF
>TRBJ2-3|NA|TRBV24-1|TRBD2
TGTGCCACCAGTGACGCGGGACTAGCGAGGACAGATACGCAGTATTTT
CATSDAGLARTDTQYF
>TRBJ2-1|NA|TRBV18|TRBD1
TGTGCCAGCTCACCAAGTTCACAGGGGGTCTATGAGCAGTTCTTC
CASSPSSQGVYEQFF
>TRBJ2-7|NA|TRBV6-2/TRBV6-3|NA
TGTGCCAGCAGTTACTCGCTCTATTTATCCCGGGTAAACTACGAGCAGTACTTC
CASSYSLYLSRVNYEQYF
>TRBJ1-5|NA|TRBV19|TRBD1
TGTGCCAGTAGTGGGGCAGGGGGACGTAGCAATCAGCCCCAGCATTTT
CASSGAGGRSNQPQHF
>TRBJ2-3|NA|TRBV18|NA
TGTGCCAGCTCACCACCAGGTCCGGGGAGAGATACGCAGTATTTT
CASSPPGPGRDTQYF
>TRBJ2-7|NA|TRBV11-3|TRBD2
TGTGCCAGCAGCCGAAGCGGGGGATACTACGAGCAGTACTTC
CASSRSGGYYEQYF